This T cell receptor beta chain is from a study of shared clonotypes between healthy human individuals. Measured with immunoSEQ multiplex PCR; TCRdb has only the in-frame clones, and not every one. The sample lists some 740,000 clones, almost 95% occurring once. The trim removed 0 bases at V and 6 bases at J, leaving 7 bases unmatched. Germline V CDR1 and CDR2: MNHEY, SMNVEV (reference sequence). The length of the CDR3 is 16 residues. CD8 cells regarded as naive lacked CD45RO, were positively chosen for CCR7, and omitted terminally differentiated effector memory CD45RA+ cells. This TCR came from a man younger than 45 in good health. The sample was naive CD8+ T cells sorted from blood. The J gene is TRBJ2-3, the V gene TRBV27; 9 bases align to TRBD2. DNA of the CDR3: TGTGCCAGCAGTTTATCAGGGGCGGGAGGGCTCGATACGCAGTATTTT. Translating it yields CASSLSGAGGLDTQYF.